Shown below are 24 T cell receptor beta chains from a single sample sequenced in a study of spatial heterogeneity in lung cancer. TCRdb itself ran the 5' RACE reads through MiXCR, one entry per CDR3 protein. The sample includes approximately 81,000 distinct CDR3 sequences, roughly 12% of them seen just once. The time point: sample taken at primary tumor resection. Sequencing of whole RNA from tumor, nontumor lung or frozen PBMC involved no sorting. Sequences were derived from PBMCs, sampled at surgery. These receptors were obtained from a male donor with early-stage non-small cell lung cancer.

This clonotype came up a few times. The J gene is TRBJ2-5, the V gene TRBV5-1; possibly TRBD2 for D (6 bases). CDR1 and CDR2 from the germline V gene are SGHRS and YFSETQ. The CDR3 length is 15 residues. Trimming pared 1 base from V and 3 bases from J, leaving 13 bases between. CDR3 sequence: CASSLRGYREETQYF. DNA for the CDR3: TGCGCCAGCAGCTTGCGGGGGTACAGAGAAGAGACCCAGTACTTC.

This sequence joins TRBV9 and TRBJ1-1; 12 bases line up with TRBD1. This CDR3 is built from 15 residues. CDR1 and CDR2 (germline): SGDLS, YYNGEE. The ends lost 3 bases at V and 6 bases at J; junction bases unmatched: 6. In nucleotides, the CDR3 is TGTGCCAGCAGCGACTCCGGGACAGGGGGCCCTGAAGCTTTCTTT. Encoded protein: CASSDSGTGGPEAFF.

This clonotype has more than one count but fewer than ten. This chain uses TRBV20-1 with TRBJ2-4, with 9 bases identical to TRBD1. From germline, CDR1 is DFQATT and CDR2 SNEGSKA (reference sequence). Unmatched junction bases numbered 1, after V lost 4 bases and J lost 6 bases. There are 12 residues in the CDR3. The CDR3 region is CSAKGQGNIQYF. Here the CDR3 DNA reads TGCAGTGCTAAGGGACAGGGAAACATTCAGTACTTC.

This clonotype came up a few times. The chain recombines TRBV7-9 with TRBJ1-1; 8 bases are shared with TRBD1. V was clipped by 4 bases and J by 3 bases; unmatched bases: 4. The CDR3 consists of 14 residues. Germline V lookup: CDR1 SEHNR, CDR2 FQNEAQ (reference sequence). CDR3 DNA sequence: TGTGCCAGCAGCTCGCAGGGGGCGGACACTGAAGCTTTCTTT. Translation gives CASSSQGADTEAFF.

The sample holds many counts of this clonotype. The J gene is TRBJ2-5, the V gene TRBV11-2, with D possibly being TRBD1 (5 bases). Germline assignment: CDR1 SGHAT and CDR2 FQNNGV. Trimming stripped 0 bases from V and 3 bases from J, with 8 bases between. The CDR3 totals 14 residues. CDR3 sequence (DNA): TGTGCCAGCAGCTTAGACAGGGTAAAAGAGACCCAGTACTTC. This codes for CASSLDRVKETQYF.

This clonotype came up a few times. The chain couples TRBV30 to TRBJ1-2; 7 bases agree with TRBD1. Germline V gene lookup returns CDR1 GTSNPN and CDR2 SVGIG (reference sequence). The CDR3 is made up of 13 amino acids. Losses at the gene ends were 2 bases for V and 8 bases for J; bases not matched to a gene: 8. The CDR3 spells CAWSQTGKGGYTF. CDR3 bases: TGTGCCTGGAGTCAGACAGGGAAGGGAGGCTACACCTTC.

CDR3 nucleotides: TGTGCCAGCAGCTTAGATCAATCCGAAGCTTTCTTT. It codes for CASSLDQSEAFF. The rearrangement links TRBV7-9 to TRBJ1-1; no clear D. The CDR3 has 12 amino acids. The germline gives CDR1 SEHNR, CDR2 FQNEAQ (reference sequence). The ends were cut back, 1 base at V and 8 bases at J, with 8 bases in the middle.

The genes are TRBV3-1 and TRBJ2-4, with a possible D match to TRBD1 (5 bases). Germline-derived CDR1 and CDR2 are LGHDT and YNNKEL (reference sequence). This CDR3 has 15 amino acids. Trimming removed 4 bases at V and 2 bases at J, with 12 bases between. CDR3 DNA: TGTGCCAGCAGCCCCTCAAGGGGTACCAAAAACATTCAGTACTTC. Its translation is CASSPSRGTKNIQYF.

Worth noting for this clonotype: Being one base from a much bigger clone, this may be a read error. The rearrangement uses TRBV5-6 and TRBJ1-5; no firm D call. Looked up from germline, CDR1 is SGHDT and CDR2 is YYEEEE. This CDR3 comprises 14 residues. The CDR3 sequence: CASSLQSGNQLQHF. As DNA, the CDR3 is TGTGCCAGCAGCTTGCAGTCCGGCAATCAGCTCCAGCATTTT.

This clonotype was found a few times. The rearrangement links TRBV2 to TRBJ1-1; tentatively, D is TRBD1 (5 bases). This CDR3 region has 13 residues. V lost 4 bases and J 1 base, leaving 7 bases between the germline ends. In germline, CDR1 is SNHLY, CDR2 FYNNEI. CDR3 sequence (DNA): TGTGCCAGCAGTGTCCAGGGGAACACTGAAGCTTTCTTT. This codes for CASSVQGNTEAFF.

There are many counts of this clonotype. The V gene is TRBV12-3 or TRBV12-4, the J gene TRBJ1-2; 9 nucleotides line up with TRBD1. This CDR3 has 15 amino acids. V shed 6 bases and J 6 bases; nucleotides not matched to a gene: 11. This CDR3 reads CASSLRDRAWDGYTF. The CDR3 nucleotides read TGTGCCAGCAGCCTCCGGGACAGGGCGTGGGATGGCTACACCTTC.

This chain uses TRBV11-3 with TRBJ1-1; D is unclear. Trimming removed 3 bases at V and 5 bases at J, with 10 bases between. Germline CDR1 is SGHNT and CDR2 is YENEEA. This CDR3 contains 13 residues. The CDR3 DNA reads TGTGCCAGCAGCTTGAGGTATGAGACTGAAGCTTTCTTT. The encoded protein is CASSLRYETEAFF.

This clonotype was seen only a few times. The V and J genes are TRBV12-3 or TRBV12-4 and TRBJ2-6; D uncertain. Trimming took 6 bases from V and 2 from J, leaving 5 bases between them. The CDR3 covers 13 residues. The CDR3 here is CASSLTGANVLTF. CDR3 DNA sequence: TGTGCCAGCAGCCTTACTGGGGCCAACGTCCTGACTTTC.

Sample share makes this clonotype medium-sized. V usage is TRBV7-2 and J usage is TRBJ2-1; D gene unclear. This CDR3 contains 11 residues. Germline V CDR1 and CDR2: SGHTA, FQGNSA. V was shortened by 3 bases and J by 8 bases, with 5 bases between the two germline ends. The CDR3 DNA is TGTGCCAGCAGCTTCATGGATGAGCAGTTCTTC. The encoded protein is CASSFMDEQFF.

V gene TRBV30 combines with J gene TRBJ2-2; 8 nucleotides line up with TRBD2. This CDR3 is 14 amino acids long. Per germline, CDR1 GTSNPN and CDR2 SVGIG (reference sequence). V shed 5 bases, J shed 2 bases, and the junction held 4 bases outside the gene matches. CDR3 protein: CAWRTSGNTGELFF. In nucleotides, the CDR3 is TGTGCCTGGCGAACTAGCGGTAACACCGGGGAGCTGTTTTTT.

The chain joins TRBV24-1 to TRBJ2-1; 8 positions agree with TRBD2. The ends lost 1 base at V and 1 base at J; junction bases unmatched: 5. The CDR3 has 17 residues. CDR1 is KGHDR, CDR2 SFDVKD, per germline. The CDR3 DNA reads as TGTGCCACCAGTGATTTTTCCAGCGGGGGTTCCTACAATGAGCAGTTCTTC. This codes for CATSDFSSGGSYNEQFF.

This clonotype occurred a few times. CDR3 nucleotides: TGTGCCAGCAGTCCTCACGGGGGGGCTGGAGATACGCAGTATTTT. Amino acid sequence: CASSPHGGAGDTQYF. This chain joins TRBV6-2 or TRBV6-3 and TRBJ2-3; 8 nucleotides agree with TRBD2. This CDR3 comprises 15 residues. V lost 5 bases, J lost 5 bases, and 9 bases stayed unmatched. Germline values: CDR1 MNHEY, CDR2 SVGEGT.

In this sample, this clonotype turned up a few times. The chain carries TRBV2 and TRBJ1-1; D call uncertain. V shed 5 bases and J shed 0 bases, with 1 base lying between them. Germline lookup yields CDR1 SNHLY and CDR2 FYNNEI. The CDR3 consists of 11 residues. The CDR3 DNA reads TGTGCCAGCAGTATGAACACTGAAGCTTTCTTT. Residues: CASSMNTEAFF.

The rearrangement links TRBV3-1 to TRBJ1-1; the match to TRBD1 covers 7 bases. The trim removed 3 bases at V and 7 bases at J, leaving 5 bases unmatched. Germline V gives CDR1 LGHDT, CDR2 YNNKEL (reference sequence). The CDR3 spans 13 residues. The CDR3 DNA reads as TGTGCCAGCAGCCACTCGGACAGGAATGAAGCTTTCTTT. Protein product: CASSHSDRNEAFF. The complete variable domain, with remaining parts taken from reference TRBV3-1 and TRBJ1-1, reads DTAVSQTPKYLVTQMGNDKSIKCEQNLGHDTMYWYKQDSKKFLKIMFSYNNKELIINETVPNRFSPKSPDKAHLNLHINSLELGDSAVYFCASSHSDRNEAFFGQGTRLTVV.

This clonotype came up once. A much larger clone sits a single nucleotide away, making a read error possible. V is TRBV2 and J is TRBJ1-2; 8 bases match TRBD1. From germline, CDR1 is SNHLY and CDR2 FYNNEI. This CDR3 comprises 15 residues. With 6 bases clipped from V and 5 bases from J, the junction kept 11 bases outside the gene matches. Written as DNA, the CDR3 is TGTGCCAGCAGGTCCGGGACAGGATTACTTTATGGCTACACCTTC. Amino acids: CASRSGTGLLYGYTF.

This clonotype occurred a few times. This chain connects TRBV12-3 or TRBV12-4 to TRBJ2-3; 10 positions match TRBD2. The ends lost 3 bases at V and 1 base at J; junction bases unmatched: 10. The CDR3 is 18 residues long. The CDR3 region is CASSFPPLSGRGTDTQYF. The CDR3 DNA reads TGTGCCAGCAGTTTCCCCCCTCTCAGCGGGAGGGGCACAGATACGCAGTATTTT.

The V gene is TRBV7-2, the J gene TRBJ1-1; no clear D gene. Germline V gives CDR1 SGHTA, CDR2 FQGNSA. V was trimmed by 1 base and J by 1 base, leaving 7 bases between them. The CDR3 runs 14 residues. CDR3: CASSLGGENTEAFF. CDR3 DNA sequence: TGTGCCAGCAGCTTAGGGGGTGAGAACACTGAAGCTTTCTTT.

This clonotype was detected ten times or more. V usage is TRBV10-3 and J usage is TRBJ1-2; D ambiguous. The V and J ends lost 6 bases and 7 bases respectively, with 15 bases between them. The CDR3 totals 13 residues. From germline, CDR1 is ENHRY and CDR2 SYGVKD. For the CDR3, the DNA is TGTGCCATCAGCCAAGTGGGAAGCGGTGGCTACACCTTC. Amino acid sequence: CAISQVGSGGYTF.

This clonotype was detected only a few times. This rearrangement joins TRBV14 to TRBJ2-2; 7 nucleotides agree with TRBD1. Germline CDR1 reads SGHDN; CDR2 reads FVKESK. The CDR3 runs 18 residues. V trimming: 4 bases; J trimming: 0 bases; junction bases outside the gene matches: 11. DNA of the CDR3: TGTGCCAGCAGCCGTCTCTTTGGACAGGCCTCGAACACCGGGGAGCTGTTTTTT. Translating gives CASSRLFGQASNTGELFF. The whole variable domain, remainder taken from reference TRBV14 and TRBJ2-2, is EAGVTQFPSHSVIEKGQTVTLRCDPISGHDNLYWYRRVMGKEIKFLLHFVKESKQDESGMPNNRFLAERTGGTYSTLKVQPAELEDSGVYFCASSRLFGQASNTGELFFGEGSRLTVL.